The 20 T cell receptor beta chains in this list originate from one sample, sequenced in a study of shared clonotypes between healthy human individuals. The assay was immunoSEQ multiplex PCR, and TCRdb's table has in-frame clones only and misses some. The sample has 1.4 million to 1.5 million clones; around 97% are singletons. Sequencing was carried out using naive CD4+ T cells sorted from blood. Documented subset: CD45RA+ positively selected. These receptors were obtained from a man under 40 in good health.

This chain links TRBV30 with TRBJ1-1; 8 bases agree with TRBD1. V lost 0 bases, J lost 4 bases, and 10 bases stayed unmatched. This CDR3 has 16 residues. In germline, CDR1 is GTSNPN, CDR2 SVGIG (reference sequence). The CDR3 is CAWSVPRAGGFTEAFF. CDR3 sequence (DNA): TGTGCCTGGAGTGTCCCCCGGGCAGGGGGCTTCACTGAAGCTTTCTTT.

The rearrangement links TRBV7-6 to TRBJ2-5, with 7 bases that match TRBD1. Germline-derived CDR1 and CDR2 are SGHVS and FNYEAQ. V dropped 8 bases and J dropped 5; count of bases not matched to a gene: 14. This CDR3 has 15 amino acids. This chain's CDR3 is CASAVSQGVRETQYF. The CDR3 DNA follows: TGTGCCAGCGCCGTATCTCAGGGGGTTCGGGAGACCCAGTACTTC.

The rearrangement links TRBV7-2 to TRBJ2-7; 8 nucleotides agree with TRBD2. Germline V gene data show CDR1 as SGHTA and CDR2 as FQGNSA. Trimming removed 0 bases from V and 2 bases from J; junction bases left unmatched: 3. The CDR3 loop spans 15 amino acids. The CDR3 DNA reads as TGTGCCAGCAGCTTAGCGCGGGGGGCGACCTACGAGCAGTACTTC. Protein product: CASSLARGATYEQYF.

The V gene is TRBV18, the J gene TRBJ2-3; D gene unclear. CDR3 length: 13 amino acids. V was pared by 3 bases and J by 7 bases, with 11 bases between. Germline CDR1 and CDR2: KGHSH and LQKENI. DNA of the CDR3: TGTGCCAGCTCACCTTACCCCGAGAATACGCAGTATTTT. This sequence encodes CASSPYPENTQYF.

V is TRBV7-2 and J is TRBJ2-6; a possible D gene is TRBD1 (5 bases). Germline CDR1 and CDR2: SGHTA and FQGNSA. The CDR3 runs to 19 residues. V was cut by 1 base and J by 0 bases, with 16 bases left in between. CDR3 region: CASSLVGRSWVSGANVLTF. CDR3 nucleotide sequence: TGTGCCAGCAGCTTAGTGGGGCGCAGCTGGGTCTCTGGGGCCAACGTCCTGACTTTC.

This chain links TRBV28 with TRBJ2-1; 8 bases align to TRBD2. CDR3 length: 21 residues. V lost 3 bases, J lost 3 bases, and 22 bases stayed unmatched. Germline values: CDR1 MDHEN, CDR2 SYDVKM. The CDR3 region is CASSLPPLGVLAGSNYNEQFF. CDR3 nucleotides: TGTGCCAGCAGTTTGCCTCCACTCGGTGTTTTAGCGGGATCTAACTACAATGAGCAGTTCTTC.

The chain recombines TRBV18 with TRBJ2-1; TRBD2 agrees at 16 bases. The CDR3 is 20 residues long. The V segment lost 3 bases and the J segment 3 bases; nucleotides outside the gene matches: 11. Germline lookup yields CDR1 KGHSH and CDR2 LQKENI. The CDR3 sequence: CASSPLSGTSGRAVYNEQFF. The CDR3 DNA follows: TGTGCCAGCTCACCCCTCTCCGGGACTAGCGGGAGGGCCGTCTACAATGAGCAGTTCTTC.

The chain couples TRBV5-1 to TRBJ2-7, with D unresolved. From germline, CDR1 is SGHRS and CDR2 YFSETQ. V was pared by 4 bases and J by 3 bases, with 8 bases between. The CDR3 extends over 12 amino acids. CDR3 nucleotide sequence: TGCGCCAGCAGCGTGAATGGCTACGAGCAGTACTTC. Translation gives CASSVNGYEQYF.

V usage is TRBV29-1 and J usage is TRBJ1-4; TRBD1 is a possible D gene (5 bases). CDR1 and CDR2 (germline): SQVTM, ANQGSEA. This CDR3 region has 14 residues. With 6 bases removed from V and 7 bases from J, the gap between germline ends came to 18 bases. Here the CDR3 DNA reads TGCAGCGTGCCATGGGGGGGTCCGGGTGAAAAACTGTTTTTT. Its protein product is CSVPWGGPGEKLFF.

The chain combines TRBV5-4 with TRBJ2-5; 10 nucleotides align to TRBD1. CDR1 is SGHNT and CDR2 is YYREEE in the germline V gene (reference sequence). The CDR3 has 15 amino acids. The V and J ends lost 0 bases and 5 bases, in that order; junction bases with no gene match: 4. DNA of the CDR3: TGTGCCAGCAGCTTGGGGGGACAGGGGTGGGAGACCCAGTACTTC. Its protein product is CASSLGGQGWETQYF.

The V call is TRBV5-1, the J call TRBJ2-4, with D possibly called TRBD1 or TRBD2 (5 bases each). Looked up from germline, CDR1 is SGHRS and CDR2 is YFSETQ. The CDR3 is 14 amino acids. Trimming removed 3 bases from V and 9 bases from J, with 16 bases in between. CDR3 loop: CASSSAVGVGIQYF. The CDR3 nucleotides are TGCGCCAGCAGCTCCGCCGTGGGGGTCGGCATTCAGTACTTC. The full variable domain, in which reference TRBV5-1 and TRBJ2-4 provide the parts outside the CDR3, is KAGVTQTPRYLIKTRGQQVTLSCSPISGHRSVSWYQQTPGQGLQFLFEYFSETQRNKGNFPGRFSGRQFSNSRSEMNVSTLELGDSALYLCASSSAVGVGIQYFGAGTRLSVL.

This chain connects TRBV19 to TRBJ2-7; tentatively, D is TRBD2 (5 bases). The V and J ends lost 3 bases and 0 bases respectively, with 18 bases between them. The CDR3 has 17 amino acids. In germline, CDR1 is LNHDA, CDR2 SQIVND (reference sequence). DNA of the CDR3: TGTGCCAGTAGTATCCAGGTGAGGTTCGGGGACTCCTACGAGCAGTACTTC. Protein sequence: CASSIQVRFGDSYEQYF.

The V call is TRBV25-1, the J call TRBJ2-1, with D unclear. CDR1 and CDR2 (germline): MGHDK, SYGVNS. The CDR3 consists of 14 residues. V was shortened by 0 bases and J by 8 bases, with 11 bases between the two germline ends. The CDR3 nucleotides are TGTGCCAGCAGTGAATATCGGCCGGCGGATGAGCAGTTCTTC. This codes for CASSEYRPADEQFF.

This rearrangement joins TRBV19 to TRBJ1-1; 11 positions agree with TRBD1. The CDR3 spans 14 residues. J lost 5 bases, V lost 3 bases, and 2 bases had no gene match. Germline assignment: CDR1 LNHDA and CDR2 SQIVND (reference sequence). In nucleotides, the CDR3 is TGTGCCAGTAGTATGGGACAGGGGGAAACTGAAGCTTTCTTT. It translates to CASSMGQGETEAFF.

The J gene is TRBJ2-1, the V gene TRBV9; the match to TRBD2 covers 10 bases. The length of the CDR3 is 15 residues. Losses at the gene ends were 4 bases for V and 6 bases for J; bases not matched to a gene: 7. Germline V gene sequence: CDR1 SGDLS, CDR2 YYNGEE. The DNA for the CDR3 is TGTGCCAGCAGCCCGCTTAGCGGGAGGCCCAATGAGCAGTTCTTC. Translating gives CASSPLSGRPNEQFF.

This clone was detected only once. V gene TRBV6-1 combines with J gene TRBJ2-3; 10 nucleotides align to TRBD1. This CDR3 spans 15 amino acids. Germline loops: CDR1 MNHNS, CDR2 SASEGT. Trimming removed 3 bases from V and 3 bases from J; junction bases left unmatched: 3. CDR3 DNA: TGTGCCAGCAGTGAGAGGACAGGGGGAACAGATACGCAGTATTTT. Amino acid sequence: CASSERTGGTDTQYF.

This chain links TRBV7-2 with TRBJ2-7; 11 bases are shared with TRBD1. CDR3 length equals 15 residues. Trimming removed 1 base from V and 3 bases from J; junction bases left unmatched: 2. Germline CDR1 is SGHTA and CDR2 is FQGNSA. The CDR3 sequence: CASSLVGTGGYEQYF. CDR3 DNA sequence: TGTGCCAGCAGCTTAGTCGGGACAGGGGGCTACGAGCAGTACTTC. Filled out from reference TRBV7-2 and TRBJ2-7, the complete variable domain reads GAGVSQSPSNKVTEKGKDVELRCDPISGHTALYWYRQSLGQGLEFLIYFQGNSAPDKSGLPSDRFSAERTGGSVSTLTIQRTQQEDSAVYLCASSLVGTGGYEQYFGPGTRLTVT.

The CDR3 coding sequence is TGTGCCAGCAGCTTAGGTGGGCTAGCGGGTATCCCAGATACGCAGTATTTT. Translated, it gives CASSLGGLAGIPDTQYF. This chain connects TRBV7-9 to TRBJ2-3; 8 nucleotides align to TRBD2. Germline V gene lookup returns CDR1 SEHNR and CDR2 FQNEAQ (reference sequence). The CDR3 sequence is 17 residues long. J gave up 4 bases and V 1 base, and 10 bases lay outside the gene matches.

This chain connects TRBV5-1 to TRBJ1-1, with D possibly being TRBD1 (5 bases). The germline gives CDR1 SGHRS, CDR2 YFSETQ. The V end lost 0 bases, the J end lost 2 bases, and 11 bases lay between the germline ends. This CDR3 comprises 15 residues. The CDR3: CASSLVPGENTEAFF. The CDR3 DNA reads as TGCGCCAGCAGCTTGGTTCCGGGGGAAAACACTGAAGCTTTCTTT.

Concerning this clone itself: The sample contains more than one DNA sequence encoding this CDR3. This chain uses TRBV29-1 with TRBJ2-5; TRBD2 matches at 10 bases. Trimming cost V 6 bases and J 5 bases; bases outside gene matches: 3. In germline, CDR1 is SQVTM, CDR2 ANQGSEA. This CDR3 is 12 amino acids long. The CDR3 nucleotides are TGCAGCGTAGCGGGAGGGCCGGAGACCCAGTACTTC. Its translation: CSVAGGPETQYF.